A single sample is the source of the 20 T cell receptor beta chains below, sequenced in a study of blood T cell repertoires in COVID-19. Assay used: immunoSEQ multiplex PCR; TCRdb lists only in-frame clones, some missing. The sample records 260,000 or so clones, 70% to 90% being singletons. The source material was peripheral blood. These receptors were taken from a man between 18 and 35 years old with active or convalescent COVID-19.

V gene TRBV29-1 combines with J gene TRBJ2-3; TRBD2 aligns across 7 bases. Germline trimming cut 6 bases from V and 6 bases from J; bases unmatched to any gene: 9. The CDR3 totals 13 residues. Germline CDR1 SQVTM, CDR2 ANQGSEA. DNA for the CDR3: TGCAGCGTCCAAATGGGGGGGTGGGATACGCAGTATTTT. Protein product: CSVQMGGWDTQYF.

The rearrangement joins TRBV6-2 or TRBV6-3 to TRBJ1-1; 7 bases match TRBD1. The CDR3 extends over 14 amino acids. The junction had 7 bases not matched to a gene; V was cut back by 5 bases and J by 4 bases. Germline CDR1 reads MNHEY; CDR2 reads SVGEGT. The CDR3 sequence is CASSPTGVGTEAFF. CDR3 bases: TGTGCCAGCAGTCCCACAGGGGTCGGCACTGAAGCTTTCTTT.

The V and J genes are TRBV7-9 and TRBJ2-3; the D gene is possibly TRBD2 (5 bases). Trimming stripped 2 bases from V and 6 bases from J, with 15 bases between. Germline V gene lookup returns CDR1 SEHNR and CDR2 FQNEAQ (reference sequence). The CDR3 covers 15 residues. The CDR3 sequence is CASSLRAALPDTQYF. The CDR3 nucleotides are TGTGCCAGCAGCTTAAGAGCGGCTCTCCCCGATACGCAGTATTTT.

This chain joins TRBV6-1 and TRBJ1-6; TRBD1 matches 9 bases. The CDR3 is made up of 16 amino acids. The V and J ends lost 8 bases and 3 bases, in that order; junction bases with no gene match: 8. CDR1 and CDR2 from the germline V gene are MNHNS and SASEGT. The CDR3 spells CASGAGTGHYNSPLHF. In DNA, the CDR3 is TGTGCCAGCGGTGCCGGGACAGGGCACTATAATTCACCCCTCCACTTT.

The chain joins TRBV19 to TRBJ1-5; 9 positions match TRBD1. Trimming at V came to 7 bases and at J to 6 bases, leaving 7 bases not matched to a gene. Germline V gives CDR1 LNHDA, CDR2 SQIVND (reference sequence). This CDR3 is built from 14 residues. The CDR3 DNA reads TGTGCCAGTACCCGACAGGGGGTAATTCAGCCCCAGCATTTT. The encoded protein is CASTRQGVIQPQHF.

This chain joins TRBV5-5 and TRBJ2-7; 8 nucleotides agree with TRBD1. The CDR3 sequence is 14 residues long. J was trimmed by 2 bases and V by 0 bases; bases with no gene match: 1. Germline CDR1 and CDR2: SGHKS and YYEKEE (reference sequence). The CDR3 reads CASSLDRGTYEQYF. The CDR3 nucleotides are TGTGCCAGCAGCTTGGACAGGGGGACCTACGAGCAGTACTTC.

The chain links TRBV7-9 to TRBJ2-1; D is unclear. CDR3 length: 16 amino acids. Germline values: CDR1 SEHNR, CDR2 FQNEAQ (reference sequence). Trimming took off 5 bases at V and 2 bases at J, with 16 bases between the two ends. The CDR3 protein is CASSAVLAGTYNEQFF. The CDR3 bases are TGTGCCAGCAGCGCAGTATTGGCAGGAACCTACAATGAGCAGTTCTTC.

The rearrangement uses TRBV18 and TRBJ1-1; no clear D. The germline V and J ends were trimmed by 1 base and 2 bases, with 11 bases remaining between them. Germline CDR1 reads KGHSH; CDR2 reads LQKENI. The CDR3 runs to 15 residues. The CDR3 sequence: CASSPLIARNTEAFF. DNA for the CDR3: TGTGCCAGCTCACCACTCATAGCAAGAAACACTGAAGCTTTCTTT.

The rearrangement uses TRBV13 and TRBJ2-2; 10 bases map to TRBD1. The V gene's germline CDR1 is PRHDT and CDR2 FYEKMQ (reference sequence). This CDR3 has 15 amino acids. V lost 3 bases to trimming and J lost 5 bases; unmatched junction nucleotides: 3. The CDR3 spells CASSLDRGFTGELFF. CDR3 sequence (DNA): TGTGCCAGCAGCTTGGACAGGGGGTTTACCGGGGAGCTGTTTTTT.

This clone was seen only once. The chain carries TRBV10-3 and TRBJ2-5, with D tentatively TRBD1 (6 bases). Trimming took off 4 bases at V and 2 bases at J, with 17 bases between the two ends. CDR1 and CDR2 from the germline V gene are ENHRY and SYGVKD. The CDR3 is 16 residues long. The CDR3 DNA follows: TGTGCCATCAGTGTCACCTATATAGGGGGACAAGAGACCCAGTACTTC. Amino acids: CAISVTYIGGQETQYF.

The chain has TRBV5-6 and TRBJ2-2; 9 bases map to TRBD1. The V gene end was trimmed by 2 bases and the J gene end by 3 bases; junction bases not matched to a gene: 5. This CDR3 has 16 amino acids. Germline values: CDR1 SGHDT, CDR2 YYEEEE. The CDR3: CASSFGTGWDTGELFF. In nucleotides, the CDR3 is TGTGCCAGCAGCTTTGGGACAGGGTGGGACACCGGGGAGCTGTTTTTT.

This clone has only a few counts. The chain has TRBV7-2 and TRBJ1-4; no clear D gene. There are 16 residues in the CDR3. Trimming removed 5 bases at V and 2 bases at J, with 15 bases between. Germline V gives CDR1 SGHTA, CDR2 FQGNSA. The CDR3 region has the DNA TGTGCCAGCAGCCCAGGATCTCTCCCCACTAATGAAAAACTGTTTTTT. It codes for CASSPGSLPTNEKLFF.

J is TRBJ1-1 and V is TRBV12-3 or TRBV12-4, with a weak D call TRBD1 (5 bases). V lost 7 bases to trimming and J lost 8 bases, with 14 bases between them. The CDR3 is 12 amino acids. CDR3 sequence: CASTTPPGEAFF. The DNA for the CDR3 is TGTGCCAGCACCACTCCCCCAGGGGAAGCTTTCTTT.

This clone was recorded only once. The chain employs TRBV5-5 and TRBJ2-3; no reliable D call. The V gene lost 2 bases and the J gene lost 1 base, with 14 bases spanning the gap. The CDR3 contains 16 residues. Germline-derived CDR1 and CDR2 are SGHKS and YYEKEE (reference sequence). The CDR3 DNA is TGTGCCAGCAGCTTCGGTTCGGTGCCTGGCACAGATACGCAGTATTTT. It is translated as CASSFGSVPGTDTQYF.

J is TRBJ1-2 and V is TRBV6-6; 9 bases align to TRBD1. Per germline, CDR1 MNHNY and CDR2 SVGAGI (reference sequence). J lost 4 bases, V lost 4 bases, and 10 bases had no gene match. The CDR3 extends over 16 amino acids. CDR3 sequence reads: CASSSFRDRDTYGYTF. The CDR3 nucleotides read TGTGCCAGCAGTTCATTCCGGGACAGGGATACCTATGGCTACACCTTC.

V gene TRBV10-1 combines with J gene TRBJ2-5, with 7 bases aligning to TRBD1. The CDR3 has 15 amino acids. J lost 3 bases, V lost 4 bases, and 8 bases had no gene match. Per the germline V gene, CDR1 is WNHNN and CDR2 is SYGVQD (reference sequence). The CDR3 sequence is CASSGPGQIKETQYF. The CDR3 DNA sequence: TGCGCCAGCAGTGGGCCGGGACAGATTAAAGAGACCCAGTACTTC.

This clone was detected ten times or more. J is TRBJ1-5 and V is TRBV5-1; 9 nucleotides match TRBD1. This CDR3 is 15 amino acids long. From germline, CDR1 is SGHRS and CDR2 YFSETQ. J gave up 4 bases and V 4 bases, and 6 bases lay outside the gene matches. This chain's CDR3 is CASSRTTGGNQPQHF. The DNA for the CDR3 is TGCGCCAGCAGCCGTACGACAGGGGGTAATCAGCCCCAGCATTTT.

V and J are TRBV9 and TRBJ1-2, with 10 bases that match TRBD1. The V segment lost 2 bases and the J segment 8 bases; nucleotides outside the gene matches: 3. CDR1 SGDLS and CDR2 YYNGEE come from the germline V gene. The CDR3 spans 13 residues. The CDR3: CASSVTGGGGYTF. The CDR3 nucleotides are TGTGCCAGCAGCGTGACAGGGGGCGGAGGCTACACCTTC.

V is TRBV11-1 and J is TRBJ2-2; 8 nucleotides agree with TRBD1. CDR3 length: 13 amino acids. Germline CDR1 reads SGHAT; CDR2 reads FQDESV (reference sequence). V was pared by 5 bases and J by 6 bases, with 2 bases of the junction left unmatched. The CDR3 region is CASSETGAGELFF. CDR3 in DNA: TGTGCCAGCAGCGAGACAGGGGCCGGGGAGCTGTTTTTT.

This chain uses TRBV19 with TRBJ2-7, with 12 positions matching TRBD2. The CDR3 contains 15 residues. CDR1 is LNHDA and CDR2 is SQIVND in the germline V gene (reference sequence). J was trimmed by 3 bases and V by 5 bases; bases with no gene match: 5. CDR3 bases: TGTGCCAGTAGTGCCGGACTAGCGGGGTACTACGAGCAGTACTTC. Amino acids: CASSAGLAGYYEQYF.